This T cell receptor (beta chain) appears in the sequencing data of a study of cytomegalovirus exposure and HLA in healthy donors. The CDR3 consists of 14 residues. Deletions cut 1 base from V and 2 bases from J, with 9 bases between. CDR1 and CDR2 from the germline V gene are SEHNR and FQNEAQ (reference sequence). The PCR was carried out with 60 Vbeta primers and 13 Jbeta primers. Using immunoSEQ multiplex PCR, the repertoire was profiled, and TCRdb retains in-frame clones only, with some absent. This sample has about 240,000 clones; around 80% occur once, and the top ten carry less than 0.6%. This sequence was found in a boy between 10 and 17 years old in good health and CMV-seronegative. This chain links TRBV7-9 with TRBJ2-7; D ambiguous. What was sequenced was PBMCs. The CDR3 loop is CASSLGSPAYEQYF. The CDR3 DNA reads as TGTGCCAGCAGCTTAGGGTCCCCGGCCTACGAGCAGTACTTC.